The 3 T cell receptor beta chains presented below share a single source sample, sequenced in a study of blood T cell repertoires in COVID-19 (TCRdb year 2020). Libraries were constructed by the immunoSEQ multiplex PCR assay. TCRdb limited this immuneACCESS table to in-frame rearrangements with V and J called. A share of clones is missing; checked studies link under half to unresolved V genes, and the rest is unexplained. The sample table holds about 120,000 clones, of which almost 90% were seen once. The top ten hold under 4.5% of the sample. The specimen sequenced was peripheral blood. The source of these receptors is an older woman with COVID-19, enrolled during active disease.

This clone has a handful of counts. The CDR3 nucleotides read TGCGCCAGCAAAAAGGGAGATCTAACAACCTACGAGCAGTACTTC. This encodes CASKKGDLTTYEQYF. This sequence joins TRBV5-1 and TRBJ2-7, with D perhaps TRBD2 (5 bases). This CDR3 spans 15 amino acids. The V gene's germline CDR1 is SGHRS and CDR2 YFSETQ. V lost 6 bases and J lost 2, with 18 bases in between.

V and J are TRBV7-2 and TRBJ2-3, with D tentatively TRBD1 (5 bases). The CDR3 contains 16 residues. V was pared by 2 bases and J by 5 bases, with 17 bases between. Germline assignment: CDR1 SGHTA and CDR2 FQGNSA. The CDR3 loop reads CASSLQVSKQEDTQYF. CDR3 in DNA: TGTGCCAGCAGCTTACAAGTTTCGAAACAGGAAGATACGCAGTATTTT.

The CDR3 bases are TGCAGCGTGAAACAGGTTTTGTCGAACACCGGGGAGCTGTTTTTT. The encoded protein is CSVKQVLSNTGELFF. This rearrangement joins TRBV29-1 to TRBJ2-2; weak D call: TRBD1 (5 bases). V was shortened by 6 bases and J by 0 bases, with 14 bases between the two germline ends. Germline-derived CDR1 and CDR2 are SQVTM and ANQGSEA. The CDR3 sequence is 15 residues long.